This TCR beta chain is from a study of cytomegalovirus exposure and HLA in healthy donors. Overall study context: There were some 120 million unique TCR beta sequences, drawn from approximately 180 million T cells, in an earlier analysis.

The study, taken as a whole, reports: Serostatus for CMV was the only available immune exposure information.

The germline CDR1 and CDR2 sequences are SGHTA and FQGTGA. The J segment lost 4 bases and the V segment lost 5 bases, leaving 6 bases of the junction unmatched. There are 15 residues in the CDR3. As to this clone: Its antigen is unidentified.

Primers for the PCR totalled 60 Vbeta and 13 Jbeta. Here immunoSEQ multiplex PCR was the method, and the copy in TCRdb shows in-frame clones only, minus some. The sample shows about 150,000 clones, over 60% of them seen only once. The clonotype comes from a man aged 35-49 years in good health and CMV-seronegative. The V gene is TRBV7-3, the J gene TRBJ2-1, with 9 bases matching TRBD1. Sequencing used PBMCs. The CDR3 loop is CASSAYGTGYNEQFF. The DNA for the CDR3 is TGTGCCAGCAGCGCATACGGGACAGGGTACAATGAGCAGTTCTTC.